The rows below give T cell receptor beta chains drawn from one sample of a study of human T cells and chemical hapten exposure. TCRdb re-called the RACE reads with MiXCR, one entry per CDR3 protein. The sample records about 52,000 distinct CDR3 sequences, roughly 10% being singletons. Sequences were derived from whole blood, sampled in connection with sensitization to the hapten diphenylcyclopropenone (DPC). The receptor set was obtained from a woman aged 40 to 50 with alopecia areata. Some clones in this sample may be carry-over from other donors' samples. Both conserved end residues are part of each CDR3. A D gene is named only where the DNA matches it firmly. Clone size, where shown, is once, few, many, or a class for clones that have expanded.

v_gene	abundance	d_gene	j_gene	len	CDR3nt	CDR3aa
TRBV20-1	many	TRBD2	TRBJ2-7	13	TGCAGTGCCCAAGGGACTAGTGATTACGAGCAGTACTTC	CSAQGTSDYEQYF
TRBV29-1	many	NA	TRBJ1-4	12	TGCAGCGTTGTGGAAGGGGGAGGTAAACTGTTTTTT	CSVVEGGGKLFF
TRBV3-1	few	TRBD2	TRBJ2-5	15	TGTGCCAGCAGCCAGAATAGCGGGGGGCGTGAGACCCAGTACTTC	CASSQNSGGRETQYF
TRBV2	NA	NA	TRBJ1-2	15	TGTGCCAGCAGTGAAGGCTGGGGATCTTCCTATGGCTACACCTTC	CASSEGWGSSYGYTF
TRBV3-1	many	NA	TRBJ1-3	14	TGTGCCAGCAGCCAAGATTGGGATGGAAACACCATATATTTT	CASSQDWDGNTIYF
TRBV2	many	NA	TRBJ1-2	14	TGTGCCAGCAGCCCAGGGGCGCCTAACTATGGCTACACCTTC	CASSPGAPNYGYTF
TRBV7-2	NA	TRBD2	TRBJ2-7	17	TGTGCCAGCAGCTTAGTCGGTGCTAGCGGGGGGTCCTACGAGCAGTACTTC	CASSLVGASGGSYEQYF
TRBV19	NA	NA	TRBJ2-2	13	TGTGCCAGTAGTATTTGGGGTATCGGGGAGCTGTTTTTT	CASSIWGIGELFF
TRBV29-1	few	NA	TRBJ1-2	10	TGCAGCGTCGACGCCAGCGGCTACACCTTC	CSVDASGYTF
TRBV4-1	few	NA	TRBJ2-1	17	TGCGCCAGCAGCCAACAGGCGCGGGGCTCACGATACAATGAGCAGTTCTTC	CASSQQARGSRYNEQFF
TRBV7-9	many	TRBD1	TRBJ1-6	14	TGTGCCAGCAGCCGACAGGGAAAAGGTTCACCCCTCCACTTT	CASSRQGKGSPLHF
TRBV30	many	TRBD2	TRBJ2-4	14	TGTGCCTGGAGTGTAAGAGCGGGGGGATACATTCAGTACTTC	CAWSVRAGGYIQYF
TRBV20-1	few	TRBD1	TRBJ1-2	14	TGCAGTGCTTTAAAGACAGGGCTTAACTATGGCTACACCTTC	CSALKTGLNYGYTF
TRBV28	many	TRBD2	TRBJ2-3	16	TGTGCCAGCAGATTTTCCTTAGCGGGGGGGTCGGATACGCAGTATTTT	CASRFSLAGGSDTQYF
TRBV9	NA	TRBD1	TRBJ2-5	14	TGTGCCAGCAGCGCGGGGACAGGGCGGGAGACCCAGTACTTC	CASSAGTGRETQYF
TRBV5-5	few	NA	TRBJ1-3	14	TGTGCCAGCAGCTTGGAGGGGCCCGGAAACACCATATATTTT	CASSLEGPGNTIYF
TRBV19	NA	TRBD1	TRBJ1-5	16	TGTGCCAGTAGTAAAGGGGGGACAGGGGTTTGGCAGCCCCAGCATTTT	CASSKGGTGVWQPQHF
TRBV5-1	NA	NA	TRBJ2-2	15	TGCGCCAGCAGCTTGTATGGGGTTGTCACCGGGGAGCTGTTTTTT	CASSLYGVVTGELFF
TRBV5-1	many	NA	TRBJ2-7	11	TGCGCCAGCAGCATCAGCAACGAGCAGTACTTC	CASSISNEQYF
TRBV2	few	NA	TRBJ1-5	16	TGTGCCAGCAGGAGGGGACACGGAGATAGCAATCAGCCCCAGCATTTT	CASRRGHGDSNQPQHF
TRBV29-1	NA	NA	TRBJ1-1	12	TGCAGCGTTGAGGGAGTAAACACTGAAGCTTTCTTT	CSVEGVNTEAFF
TRBV28	few	TRBD1	TRBJ1-5	21	TGTGCCAGCAGTTTGATGGGACAGGGACTAATAAAGCCTGATAGCAATCAGCCCCAGCATTTT	CASSLMGQGLIKPDSNQPQHF
TRBV3-1	NA	NA	TRBJ1-1	16	TGTGCCAGCAGCCAAGTTTCGGGGGCGCGGGAGACTGAAGCTTTCTTT	CASSQVSGARETEAFF
TRBV7-2	few	NA	TRBJ2-6	15	TGTGCCAGCACCGATTCTGTAACTGGGGCCAACGTCCTGACTTTC	CASTDSVTGANVLTF
TRBV12-3/TRBV12-4	NA	NA	TRBJ2-3	15	TGTGCCAGCAGTTCTACAGGGCACCCCGCAGATACGCAGTATTTT	CASSSTGHPADTQYF
TRBV5-1	few	NA	TRBJ1-1	17	TGCGCCAGCAGCTTGCTTCCGGGGGGCGCGTCGGGTGCTGAAGCTTTCTTT	CASSLLPGGASGAEAFF
TRBV20-1	NA	TRBD1	TRBJ2-7	13	TGCAGTGCTGGGGACAGGGTGTCCTACGAGCAGTACTTC	CSAGDRVSYEQYF
TRBV7-9	few	NA	TRBJ1-4	15	TGTGCCAGCAGCTTAGGAGAGACAGTCGATGAAAAACTGTTTTTT	CASSLGETVDEKLFF
TRBV27	many	NA	TRBJ2-7	14	TGTGCCAGCAGCGCTGGGGCGAGCTCCTACGAGCAGTACTTC	CASSAGASSYEQYF
TRBV5-3	many	NA	TRBJ1-5	15	TGTGCCAGAAGCTCCTGCAGGGTAACGAATCAGCCCCAGCATTTT	CARSSCRVTNQPQHF
TRBV3-1	NA	NA	TRBJ1-2	15	TGTGCCAGCAGCCAGTTCTGGGACGGCAAAGATGGCTACACCTTC	CASSQFWDGKDGYTF
TRBV4-1	many	TRBD1	TRBJ2-3	16	TGCGCCAGCAGCCAAGGACAGGGGAGTTGGACAGATACGCAGTATTTT	CASSQGQGSWTDTQYF
TRBV4-1	NA	TRBD1	TRBJ1-1	16	TGCGCCAGCAGCCAAGTACAGGGGGTTATGGGCACTGAAGCTTTCTTT	CASSQVQGVMGTEAFF
TRBV7-9	NA	TRBD1	TRBJ1-5	14	TGTGCCAGCAGCCCCAGACAGGGGGCCCAGCCCCAGCATTTT	CASSPRQGAQPQHF
TRBV20-1	few	TRBD2	TRBJ2-1	16	TGCAGTGCTAGGGCCCCGGAAAGCGGGGAGTACAATGAGCAGTTCTTC	CSARAPESGEYNEQFF
TRBV20-1	few	TRBD2	TRBJ2-1	15	TGCAGTGCTAGAGTAGCTAGCGGGGGGGCTGTTGAGCAGTTCTTC	CSARVASGGAVEQFF
TRBV30	few	NA	TRBJ1-4	12	TGTGCCTGGAGTGTACTGAAGGAAAAACTGTTTTTT	CAWSVLKEKLFF